One and the same sample provided the 6 T cell receptor beta chains below, sequenced in a study of tumor-infiltrating lymphocytes in primary liver carcinoma. Priming with a constant-region primer yielded TCR beta cDNA from around 0.45 ug total RNA. Slightly modified ARM-PCR, run as three nested multiplex PCR rounds, produced the TCR beta libraries. Running 10 cycles apiece, the first two PCR rounds relied on TRBV1-TRBV30 forward primers together with a C-beta reverse primer. TCRdb re-called the multiplex PCR reads with MiXCR, one entry per CDR3 protein. The table records approximately 110,000 distinct CDR3 sequences, about 68% of them present only once. The roughly 19-32 mg bulk tissue piece was not sorted before simultaneous RNA and DNA extraction. The sequencing input was liver tumor tissue from sampling region 1. Subset meaning: tumor region T1, superior pole. The source is an older woman with primary liver carcinoma and hepatitis B virus infection.

To note about this clonotype: This clone may be a read error of a much larger clone one base away. The chain uses TRBV5-5 and TRBJ2-1, with 7 bases identical to TRBD1. Germline V lookup: CDR1 SGHKS, CDR2 YYEKEE (reference sequence). V was pared by 3 bases and J by 7 bases, with 7 bases of the junction left unmatched. CDR3 size: 14 residues. The CDR3 reads CASSSDRALNEQFF. The CDR3 DNA reads TGTGCCAGCAGCTCTGACAGGGCGTTGAATGAGCAGTTCTTC.

This clonotype was found a few times. The chain has TRBV7-9 and TRBJ2-1, with D hard to call. V shed 1 base and J shed 9 bases, with 7 bases lying between them. This CDR3 has 12 amino acids. Germline V gene lookup returns CDR1 SEHNR and CDR2 FQNEAQ (reference sequence). CDR3 nucleotide sequence: TGTGCCAGCAGCTTAGGGGTTATTGAGCAGTTCTTC. Translating it yields CASSLGVIEQFF.

J is TRBJ2-1 and V is TRBV5-6; the match to TRBD1 covers 7 bases. This CDR3 has 15 residues. Germline assignment: CDR1 SGHDT and CDR2 YYEEEE. V shed 2 bases and J 5 bases; nucleotides not matched to a gene: 7. CDR3: CASSFKTGSNNEQFF. DNA for the CDR3: TGTGCCAGCAGCTTTAAGACAGGGTCGAACAATGAGCAGTTCTTC.

As for this clonotype: A much bigger clone sits one base away, suggesting this may be a read error. The V gene is TRBV6-5, the J gene TRBJ2-7; D might be TRBD1 (5 bases). The CDR3 loop spans 15 amino acids. Germline V CDR1 and CDR2: MNHEY, SVGAGI. The chain's CDR3 is CTSSYTGEQAYEQYF. In DNA, the CDR3 is TGTACCAGCAGCTACACAGGAGAACAGGCCTACGAGCAGTACTTC.

Comments on this clonotype: A clone one base away is much larger, so this may be a read error. This chain joins TRBV4-2 and TRBJ2-2; D possibly corresponds to TRBD1 (6 bases). The CDR3 is 16 residues long. The V gene's germline CDR1 is LGHNA and CDR2 YNFKEQ. In nucleotides, the CDR3 is TGTGCCAGCAGCCAAGTGGGGACACCGAACAGCGGGGAGCTGTTTTTT. This sequence encodes CASSQVGTPNSGELFF.

CDR3 in amino acids: CASSPRGVNYGYTF. The CDR3 DNA is TGTGCCAGCAGCCCCCGGGGGGTCAACTATGGCTACACCTTC. J is TRBJ1-2 and V is TRBV5-6, with D tentatively TRBD1 (5 bases). V was shortened by 4 bases and J by 2 bases, with 12 bases between the two germline ends. Germline V CDR1 and CDR2: SGHDT, YYEEEE. The CDR3 spans 14 residues. Using reference TRBV5-6 and TRBJ1-2 for the parts outside the CDR3, the full variable domain is DAGVTQSPTHLIKTRGQQVTLRCSPKSGHDTVSWYQQALGQGPQFIFQYYEEEERQRGNFPDRFSGHQFPNYSSELNVNALLLGDSALYLCASSPRGVNYGYTFGSGTRLTVV.